What follows are 29 T cell receptor beta chains derived from one specimen sequenced in a study of blood T cell repertoires in COVID-19 (dated by TCRdb to the early 2020s). Libraries were built with the immunoSEQ multiplex PCR assay. The source is immuneACCESS, and TCRdb retained only in-frame sequences with V and J called. Part of the clones is not carried over; for the studies checked, unresolved V genes explain less than half of this, and the remainder is unexplained. The sample includes hundreds of thousands of clones, with 65% to 90% observed a single time. The top ten clones comprise about 3.8% of the sample. What was sequenced was PBMCs or T cells enriched from blood (not recorded which). Every receptor here comes from a woman aged 40 to 50 with acute COVID-19.

In its sample, this clone was seen once. The chain joins TRBV9 to TRBJ2-1; 13 bases line up with TRBD2. The ends lost 4 bases at V and 8 bases at J; junction bases unmatched: 12. The CDR3 totals 17 residues. CDR1 is SGDLS and CDR2 is YYNGEE in the germline V gene. CDR3 amino acids: CASSTYPGTSGTYEQFF. In nucleotides, the CDR3 is TGTGCCAGCAGCACCTACCCCGGGACTAGCGGGACGTATGAGCAGTTCTTC. Supplemented by reference TRBV9 and TRBJ2-1, the full variable domain reads DSGVTQTPKHLITATGQRVTLRCSPRSGDLSVYWYQQSLDQGLQFLIQYYNGEERAKGNILERFSAQQFPDLHSELNLSSLELGDSALYFCASSTYPGTSGTYEQFFGPGTRLTVL.

This CDR3 is CASSLLTGRGATDTQYF. The DNA of the CDR3 is TGCGCCAGCAGCTTGCTAACAGGGCGAGGGGCCACAGATACGCAGTATTTT. J is TRBJ2-3 and V is TRBV5-1, with a weak D call TRBD1 (6 bases). Trimming stripped 1 base from V and 2 bases from J, with 17 bases between. This CDR3 comprises 17 residues. Germline CDR1 and CDR2: SGHRS and YFSETQ.

A single count supports this clone. The rearrangement joins TRBV5-1 to TRBJ2-7, with TRBD2 matching over 9 bases. Per germline, CDR1 SGHRS and CDR2 YFSETQ. The V segment lost 3 bases and the J segment 3 bases; nucleotides outside the gene matches: 7. The CDR3 covers 15 residues. CDR3 region: CASSSSAGGVYEQYF. Here the CDR3 DNA reads TGCGCCAGCAGCTCATCGGCGGGAGGGGTCTACGAGCAGTACTTC.

This sequence joins TRBV14 and TRBJ1-5; D not certain. CDR3 length: 13 residues. V lost 4 bases and J lost 7, with 11 bases in between. The germline V gene has CDR1 SGHDN and CDR2 FVKESK. CDR3 protein: CASSPRHGQPQHF. As DNA, the CDR3 is TGTGCCAGCAGCCCGCGACATGGCCAGCCCCAGCATTTT.

The gene calls are TRBV6-2 or TRBV6-3 and TRBJ1-1, with D unclear. This CDR3 is built from 12 residues. V lost 7 bases and J lost 5, with 11 bases in between. The V gene's germline CDR1 is MNHEY and CDR2 SVGEGT. The CDR3 nucleotides read TGTGCCAGCACCCCTCCGGGGACTGAAGCTTTCTTT. Protein product: CASTPPGTEAFF.

V usage is TRBV18 and J usage is TRBJ2-2, with TRBD2 as a possible D gene (8 bases). This CDR3 comprises 16 residues. Trimming took off 3 bases at V and 5 bases at J, with 16 bases between the two ends. Germline V gene data show CDR1 as KGHSH and CDR2 as LQKENI. The CDR3 spells CASSPGGQRGTGELFF. CDR3 nucleotide sequence: TGTGCCAGCTCACCGGGGGGACAGCGGGGGACCGGGGAGCTGTTTTTT.

The chain carries TRBV7-3 and TRBJ2-3; 8 bases are shared with TRBD2. Trimming removed 5 bases from V and 4 bases from J; junction bases left unmatched: 11. Germline loops: CDR1 SGHTA, CDR2 FQGTGA. This CDR3 is built from 16 residues. The CDR3 region has the DNA TGTGCCAGCAGCAAATTGGGGCTAGCGGGCGCAGATACGCAGTATTTT. Its translation: CASSKLGLAGADTQYF.

The chain recombines TRBV7-9 with TRBJ1-4, with a tentative D call TRBD1 (6 bases). The CDR3 consists of 14 residues. The V gene lost 2 bases and the J gene lost 6 bases, with 10 bases spanning the gap. CDR1 and CDR2 (germline): SEHNR, FQNEAQ (reference sequence). This CDR3 is CASSLQGQDEKLFF. The CDR3 region has the DNA TGTGCCAGCAGCTTACAGGGGCAAGATGAAAAACTGTTTTTT.

This clone was observed a single time. One end of the junction is discordant with germline, which a read error may explain. The rearrangement joins TRBV19 to TRBJ2-2; the match to TRBD2 covers 11 bases. Germline values: CDR1 LNHDA, CDR2 SQIVND (reference sequence). The CDR3 extends over 14 amino acids. The CDR3 region is CASRIAGGTGELFF. Here the CDR3 DNA reads TGTGCCAGTAGGATAGCGGGAGGGACCGGGGAGCTGTTTTTT.

This chain uses TRBV14 with TRBJ2-1, with D perhaps matching TRBD1 (5 bases). Germline lookup yields CDR1 SGHDN and CDR2 FVKESK. The germline V and J ends were trimmed by 4 bases and 1 base, with 11 bases remaining between them. CDR3 length: 15 residues. CDR3 residues: CASSLGAASYNEQFF. The DNA of the CDR3 is TGTGCCAGCAGCCTTGGGGCGGCATCCTACAATGAGCAGTTCTTC.

This clone was observed once. The chain links TRBV18 to TRBJ2-6; perhaps TRBD1 as D (5 bases). V was trimmed by 0 bases and J by 1 base, leaving 10 bases between them. The CDR3 length is 17 residues. Germline loops: CDR1 KGHSH, CDR2 LQKENI. The CDR3 region is CASSPPGQISGANVLTF. The CDR3 bases are TGTGCCAGCTCACCACCGGGGCAGATATCTGGGGCCAACGTCCTGACTTTC.

The J gene is TRBJ2-2, the V gene TRBV7-2; possible D gene TRBD1, 6 bases. This CDR3 has 13 amino acids. CDR1 is SGHTA, CDR2 FQGNSA, per germline. The ends were cut back, 7 bases at V and 5 bases at J, with 11 bases in the middle. The DNA for the CDR3 is TGTGCCAGCACCACTGACAGGACCGGGGAGCTGTTTTTT. Residues: CASTTDRTGELFF.

The rearrangement joins TRBV28 to TRBJ1-3; TRBD1 aligns across 8 bases. This CDR3 contains 14 residues. Trimming cost V 7 bases and J 0 bases; bases outside gene matches: 2. The germline V gene encodes CDR1 MDHEN and CDR2 SYDVKM. In DNA form, the CDR3 reads TGTGCCAGCAACGGACAGGGCTCTGGAAACACCATATATTTT. It is translated as CASNGQGSGNTIYF.

This sequence joins TRBV28 and TRBJ1-5, with D uncertain. Germline values: CDR1 MDHEN, CDR2 SYDVKM. Trimming stripped 2 bases from V and 6 bases from J, with 14 bases between. CDR3 length: 15 amino acids. Written as DNA, the CDR3 is TGTGCCAGCAGTTTAGATGTGGGAGCGGGTCAGCCCCAGCATTTT. This codes for CASSLDVGAGQPQHF.

This clone showed up just a few times. V and J are TRBV2 and TRBJ2-1, with 9 bases matching TRBD2. The CDR3 spans 13 residues. V gave up 7 bases and J gave up 9 bases; unmatched junction bases: 7. CDR1 is SNHLY, CDR2 FYNNEI, per germline. Written as DNA, the CDR3 is TGTGCCAGCACCGAGGGGCGGGAGGGTGAGCAGTTCTTC. Translated, it gives CASTEGREGEQFF.

This chain's CDR3 is CASSLRGGGNTEAFF. CDR3 coding DNA: TGTGCCAGCAGTTTACGCGGGGGAGGGAACACTGAAGCTTTCTTT. The genes are TRBV28 and TRBJ1-1; D possibly corresponds to TRBD1 (5 bases). The CDR3 has 15 amino acids. Trimming pared 2 bases from V and 1 base from J, leaving 11 bases between. Germline values: CDR1 MDHEN, CDR2 SYDVKM.

The chain couples TRBV2 to TRBJ2-3, with 8 bases aligning to TRBD2. Germline CDR1 and CDR2: SNHLY and FYNNEI. J gave up 4 bases and V 6 bases, and 9 bases lay outside the gene matches. The CDR3 contains 15 residues. CDR3 amino acids: CASRLTGGPADTQYF. CDR3 DNA: TGTGCCAGCAGGTTGACGGGAGGGCCCGCAGATACGCAGTATTTT.

The V and J genes are TRBV28 and TRBJ1-4; D remains ambiguous. Germline CDR1 MDHEN, CDR2 SYDVKM. V was cut by 10 bases and J by 3 bases, with 9 bases left in between. The CDR3 totals 12 residues. The CDR3 region has the DNA TGTGCCACCTCCGGAGCTAATGAAAAACTGTTTTTT. Translated: CATSGANEKLFF. Complete variable domain (other parts from reference TRBV28 and TRBJ1-4): DVKVTQSSRYLVKRTGEKVFLECVQDMDHENMFWYRQDPGLGLRLIYFSYDVKMKEKGDIPEGYSVSREKKERFSLILESASTNQTSMYLCATSGANEKLFFGSGTQLSVL.

The chain is built from TRBV23-1 and TRBJ2-5; D not certain. TRBV23-1 is designated an ORF whose function remains uncertain. This CDR3 comprises 12 residues. V shed 7 bases and J shed 6 bases, with 12 bases lying between them. The CDR3 protein is CASNIPLKTQYF. CDR3 DNA: TGCGCCAGCAATATACCACTGAAGACCCAGTACTTC.

The CDR3 spells CASSLGRDKAFF. In DNA form, the CDR3 reads TGTGCCAGCAGCTTGGGCCGGGATAAGGCTTTCTTT. This chain connects TRBV5-5 to TRBJ1-1; D unclear. Trimming cost V 0 bases and J 11 bases, with 11 bases left between them. The germline CDR1 and CDR2 sequences are SGHKS and YYEKEE (reference sequence). This CDR3 has 12 amino acids. The complete variable domain, with remaining parts taken from reference TRBV5-5 and TRBJ1-1, reads DAGVTQSPTHLIKTRGQQVTLRCSPISGHKSVSWYQQVLGQGPQFIFQYYEKEERGRGNFPDRFSARQFPNYSSELNVNALLLGDSALYLCASSLGRDKAFFGQGTRLTVV.

The V gene is TRBV5-1, the J gene TRBJ1-6; possible D gene TRBD1, 5 bases. The CDR3 is made up of 14 amino acids. Trimming removed 0 bases at V and 10 bases at J, with 11 bases between. Looked up from germline, CDR1 is SGHRS and CDR2 is YFSETQ. The chain's CDR3 is CASSLGTSNSPLHF. The CDR3 DNA reads as TGCGCCAGCAGCTTGGGGACATCTAACTCACCCCTCCACTTT.

The V gene is TRBV6-5, the J gene TRBJ2-7; the match to TRBD1 covers 9 bases. CDR1 MNHEY and CDR2 SVGAGI come from the germline V gene. The CDR3 covers 15 residues. Trimming cost V 6 bases and J 2 bases; bases outside gene matches: 8. CDR3 loop: CASSLQGAIPYEQYF. The CDR3 DNA reads as TGTGCCAGCAGCCTACAGGGGGCTATACCCTACGAGCAGTACTTC.

The chain carries TRBV28 and TRBJ1-2; no clear D gene. The germline CDR1 and CDR2 sequences are MDHEN and SYDVKM. There are 12 residues in the CDR3. V was trimmed by 6 bases and J by 3 bases, leaving 8 bases between them. In DNA, the CDR3 is TGTGCCAGCAGCCCTACCTACTATGGCTACACCTTC. This translates into CASSPTYYGYTF.

This rearrangement joins TRBV18 to TRBJ1-2, with D perhaps TRBD1 (6 bases). The ends were cut back, 0 bases at V and 2 bases at J, with 10 bases in the middle. This CDR3 has 15 residues. Germline-derived CDR1 and CDR2 are KGHSH and LQKENI. The CDR3 here is CASSPPTGRNYGYTF. The CDR3 DNA reads TGTGCCAGCTCACCACCAACAGGGCGCAACTATGGCTACACCTTC.

The chain recombines TRBV9 with TRBJ2-7; possible D gene TRBD1, 5 bases. The germline V gene has CDR1 SGDLS and CDR2 YYNGEE. CDR3 size: 18 residues. Trimming shortened V by 2 bases and J by 3 bases, and 24 bases separated the two germline ends. CDR3 nucleotide sequence: TGTGCCAGCAGCGTCCATCCGGCAGGGTCCGGATTCAGCTACGAGCAGTACTTC. This sequence encodes CASSVHPAGSGFSYEQYF.

The chain links TRBV12-5 to TRBJ2-7, with 12 bases lining up with TRBD2. Germline V CDR1 and CDR2: LGHNT, FRNRAP. Germline trimming cut 6 bases from V and 1 base from J; bases unmatched to any gene: 13. This CDR3 is 18 amino acids long. CDR3 in DNA: TGTGCTAGTGGCCCTAGGCCCCTTCTAGCGGGAGGGTCCTACGAGCAGTACTTC. This gives the protein CASGPRPLLAGGSYEQYF. The whole variable domain, filled in from reference TRBV12-5 and TRBJ2-7, reads DARVTQTPRHKVTEMGQEVTMRCQPILGHNTVFWYRQTMMQGLELLAYFRNRAPLDDSGMPKDRFSAEMPDATLATLKIQPSEPRDSAVYFCASGPRPLLAGGSYEQYFGPGTRLTVT.

The chain has TRBV6-5 and TRBJ2-2; D unclear. This CDR3 is built from 14 residues. CDR1 and CDR2 (germline): MNHEY, SVGAGI. Trimming removed 0 bases from V and 10 bases from J, with 12 bases in between. The CDR3 sequence: CASSYSGPKAELFF. The CDR3 DNA follows: TGTGCCAGCAGTTACTCGGGCCCAAAAGCGGAGCTGTTTTTT.

This clone was detected a few times. This chain uses TRBV7-8 with TRBJ2-2; D perhaps matches TRBD1 (5 bases). Trimming shortened V by 5 bases and J by 1 base, and 11 bases separated the two germline ends. CDR1 and CDR2 (germline): SGHVS, FQNEAQ. CDR3 length: 15 residues. Here the CDR3 reads CASSPGGQNTGELFF. The CDR3 nucleotides are TGTGCCAGCAGCCCCGGCGGACAGAACACCGGGGAGCTGTTTTTT.

The chain recombines TRBV13 with TRBJ1-2; the match to TRBD1 covers 8 bases. There are 17 residues in the CDR3. Germline CDR1 and CDR2: PRHDT and FYEKMQ (reference sequence). V was pared by 0 bases and J by 4 bases, with 10 bases of the junction left unmatched. CDR3 DNA: TGTGCCAGCAGCTTAGGCGGTAGGACAGGGTTAGGCTATGGCTACACCTTC. Amino acid sequence: CASSLGGRTGLGYGYTF.